A single sample gave rise to the 10 T cell receptor beta chains below, sequenced in a study of identical twins. One entry per CDR3 protein, called by TCRdb with MiXCR from the 5' RACE reads. The sample lists 1.5 million to 2 million distinct CDR3 sequences, 32% seen once, with about 0.3% in the top ten. Sequenced input: cord blood. The source of these receptors is a newborn girl in good health.

This clonotype was seen at least ten times. The germline gene is not matched at one end of the junction; a read error may be the cause. The gene calls are TRBV5-1 and TRBJ2-5, with 7 bases lining up with TRBD1. The CDR3 runs 15 residues. Per germline, CDR1 SGHRS and CDR2 YFSETQ. CDR3 nucleotide sequence: TGTGCCAGCAGCTTAGCGTCAGGGGGTCAAGAGACCCAGTACTTC. Protein product: CASSLASGGQETQYF.

The chain combines TRBV6-9 with TRBJ1-2; D is perhaps TRBD1 (5 bases). This CDR3 region has 14 residues. Germline-derived CDR1 and CDR2 are MNHGY and SVAAGI. Trimming pared 2 bases from V and 7 bases from J, leaving 14 bases between. For the CDR3, the DNA is TGTGCCAGCAGTTATCCGACAGCCTGGGTTGGCTACACCTTC. Its protein is CASSYPTAWVGYTF.

The chain's CDR3 is CAISGTGVIETQFF. The CDR3 region has the DNA TGTGCCATCAGTGGGACAGGAGTCATAGAGACCCAGTTCTTC. This chain links TRBV10-3 with TRBJ2-1; 7 bases line up with TRBD1. The junction had 13 bases not matched to a gene; V was cut back by 4 bases and J by 13 bases. Germline CDR1 ENHRY, CDR2 SYGVKD. CDR3 length equals 14 residues.

V usage is TRBV29-1 and J usage is TRBJ2-1, with D perhaps assigned TRBD1 or TRBD2 (5 bases each). The germline V and J ends were trimmed by 7 bases and 0 bases, with 10 bases remaining between them. The CDR3 extends over 13 amino acids. Germline loops: CDR1 SQVTM, CDR2 ANQGSEA. The CDR3 DNA reads TGCAGCGAGTTAGGGACCTCCTACAATGAGCAGTTCTTC. Translation: CSELGTSYNEQFF.

This chain uses TRBV7-8 with TRBJ2-5, with D perhaps matching TRBD1 or TRBD2 (6 bases each). V dropped 1 base and J dropped 11 bases, with 29 bases sitting between them. This CDR3 has 18 residues. Looked up from germline, CDR1 is SGHVS and CDR2 is FQNEAQ. DNA of the CDR3: TGTGCCAGCAGCTTAGTAGGTGGCGGGACAACCACGAATAATGAGCAGTACTTC. This encodes CASSLVGGGTTTNNEQYF.

The V call is TRBV4-1, the J call TRBJ1-1; 10 positions match TRBD1. The CDR3 is made up of 17 amino acids. The V segment lost 1 base and the J segment 2 bases; nucleotides outside the gene matches: 7. Germline-derived CDR1 and CDR2 are MGHRA and YSYEKL. Here the CDR3 DNA reads TGCGCCAGCAGCCAAGGAGAGGGACAGGGGCTTAACACTGAAGCTTTCTTT. Translated, it gives CASSQGEGQGLNTEAFF.

The rearrangement uses TRBV5-1 and TRBJ1-2; 9 bases are a match to TRBD1. This CDR3 has 14 residues. Looked up from germline, CDR1 is SGHRS and CDR2 is YFSETQ. V shed 7 bases and J 2 bases; nucleotides not matched to a gene: 6. CDR3 DNA sequence: TGCGCCAGCGGTATAGGACAGGGGAACTATGGCTACACCTTC. Protein sequence: CASGIGQGNYGYTF.

The chain employs TRBV4-1 and TRBJ2-5, with no clear D. Germline V CDR1 and CDR2: MGHRA, YSYEKL. The CDR3 contains 17 residues. Trimming removed 2 bases at V and 11 bases at J, with 27 bases between. CDR3 DNA: TGCGCCAGCAGCCAATTAGTTAGGCCTTTTAATAGGAATGAGCAGTACTTC. The encoded protein is CASSQLVRPFNRNEQYF.

This chain connects TRBV20-1 to TRBJ1-6; maybe TRBD1 (6 bases). The CDR3 totals 13 residues. Trimming cost V 6 bases and J 10 bases, with 16 bases left between them. Germline assignment: CDR1 DFQATT and CDR2 SNEGSKA (reference sequence). CDR3 sequence (DNA): TGCAGTGCACAAACATACAGGGACTCACCCCTCCACTTT. Its translation is CSAQTYRDSPLHF.

This clonotype was seen repeatedly, ten times or more. The rearrangement joins TRBV28 to TRBJ2-1; the D gene could be TRBD1 or TRBD2 (5 bases each). V was shortened by 7 bases and J by 3 bases, with 10 bases between the two germline ends. The CDR3 covers 13 residues. Germline V lookup: CDR1 MDHEN, CDR2 SYDVKM. The CDR3, as DNA: TGTGCCAGCACCCGAGGGGTCTACAATGAGCAGTTCTTC. Its translation is CASTRGVYNEQFF.